This TCR beta chain appears in the sequencing data of a study of OX40 agonist ivuxolimab in advanced cancers. At the level of the study: Enrollees could have had prior anti-PD-1, anti-PD-L1 or anti-CTLA-4 therapy, which approximately 38% had received.

J was trimmed by 4 bases and V by 4 bases; bases with no gene match: 7. Germline V CDR1 and CDR2: SGHDT, YYEEEE. The CDR3 has 14 amino acids. This clone was observed a few times. The antigen remains undetermined. Study outcomes and limitations: CD8+ T cells showed, on average, more clonal expansion than CD4+ cells. Certain nonresponders likewise exhibited a low normalized T-cell clonal expansion.

Libraries were prepared by immunoSEQ multiplex PCR; TCRdb keeps only in-frame clonotypes and omits some of them. This sample carries tens of thousands of clones, about three quarters of them seen once, and the ten largest clones take roughly 18%. This TCR was recovered from an adult with an advanced solid tumor such as melanoma, head and neck, liver or kidney cancer. Sequenced here: CD4+ or CD8+ T cells sorted from blood, sampled in a trial of the OX40 agonist ivuxolimab. The chain carries TRBV5-6 and TRBJ1-2; 7 positions agree with TRBD1. CDR3 DNA: TGTGCCAGCAGCCCCCAGGGGGAGGTCTATGGCTACACCTTC. It yields the protein CASSPQGEVYGYTF.